These 14 T cell receptor beta chains came from one sample sequenced in a study. TCRdb reprocessed the 5' RACE reads via MiXCR and lists one record per CDR3 protein. The profile covers around 29,000 distinct CDR3 sequences, with 20% to 30% appearing a single time and around 3.5% taken by the ten largest. Sequences were obtained from naive CD4+ T cells sorted from a lymph node. Noted subset: naive CD4+ T cells, CD4+CD45RA+CD25-. Receptor source: a female donor with breast cancer.

This sequence joins TRBV5-1 and TRBJ2-2; possibly TRBD1 for D (6 bases). Germline CDR1 SGHRS, CDR2 YFSETQ. CDR3 length: 13 amino acids. V was trimmed by 5 bases and J by 6 bases, leaving 11 bases between them. CDR3 sequence reads: CASSPGVSGELFF. The CDR3 DNA reads as TGCGCCAGCAGTCCAGGGGTTTCCGGGGAGCTGTTTTTT.

In its sample, this clonotype was seen once. Given a much more abundant clone one base away, this may be a read error. The chain employs TRBV5-5 and TRBJ2-7, with D perhaps matching TRBD2 (6 bases). This CDR3 has 14 amino acids. Germline CDR1 is SGHKS and CDR2 is YYEKEE (reference sequence). CDR3 in DNA: TGTGACAGCAGCTTGGAGGGACTCCGATACGAGCAGTACTTC. It translates to CDSSLEGLRYEQYF.

The table lists this clonotype with a few counts. V usage is TRBV28 and J usage is TRBJ2-1; D is ambiguous. CDR3 length: 16 amino acids. V lost 5 bases and J 2 bases, leaving 16 bases between the germline ends. Germline CDR1 and CDR2: MDHEN and SYDVKM. The CDR3 DNA reads TGTGCCAGCAGTCCCCCGTACTACGGTCCCTACAATGAGCAGTTCTTC. Protein product: CASSPPYYGPYNEQFF.

The chain joins TRBV7-6 to TRBJ2-7, with D hard to call. Germline V gene sequence: CDR1 SGHVS, CDR2 FNYEAQ. This CDR3 is built from 15 residues. V was trimmed by 5 bases and J by 0 bases, leaving 14 bases between them. This CDR3 reads CASSAETKDSYEQYF. DNA of the CDR3: TGTGCCAGCAGCGCGGAAACAAAAGACTCCTACGAGCAGTACTTC. The whole variable domain, filled in from reference TRBV7-6 and TRBJ2-7, reads GAGVSQSPRYKVTKRGQDVALRCDPISGHVSLYWYRQALGQGPEFLTYFNYEAQQDKSGLPNDRFSAERPEGSISTLTIQRTEQRDSAMYRCASSAETKDSYEQYFGPGTRLTVT.

This clonotype counts as medium-sized. V usage is TRBV20-1 and J usage is TRBJ2-1; D gene unclear. CDR1 is DFQATT, CDR2 SNEGSKA, per germline (reference sequence). V was clipped by 2 bases and J by 2 bases, with 13 bases between them. The CDR3 extends over 15 amino acids. CDR3 sequence: CSARSSSRPYNEQFF. DNA for the CDR3: TGCAGTGCTAGAAGTTCTTCAAGGCCCTACAATGAGCAGTTCTTC.

This clonotype was counted a few times. The CDR3 bases are TGCAGTGCTAGGTGGTCCCCAGATACGCAGTATTTT. Its protein is CSARWSPDTQYF. J is TRBJ2-3 and V is TRBV20-1; D uncertain. V was pared by 3 bases and J by 4 bases, with 8 bases between. Germline CDR1 and CDR2: DFQATT and SNEGSKA (reference sequence). This CDR3 region has 12 residues.

The rearrangement uses TRBV18 and TRBJ2-7, with 12 nucleotides matching TRBD2. The germline gives CDR1 KGHSH, CDR2 LQKENI. The CDR3 sequence is 14 residues long. The J segment lost 6 bases and the V segment lost 3 bases, leaving 3 bases of the junction unmatched. CDR3 loop: CASSPGLAGSEQYF. The CDR3 DNA follows: TGTGCCAGCTCACCGGGACTAGCGGGTTCCGAGCAGTACTTC.

This clonotype was seen more than once but under ten times. This chain uses TRBV9 with TRBJ1-3, with D unresolved. In germline, CDR1 is SGDLS, CDR2 YYNGEE. V dropped 3 bases and J dropped 0 bases, with 7 bases sitting between them. This CDR3 is 14 amino acids long. DNA of the CDR3: TGTGCCAGCAGCGCCGGGCTCTCTGGAAACACCATATATTTT. This encodes CASSAGLSGNTIYF.

Many counts were recorded for this clonotype. This chain links TRBV29-1 with TRBJ2-5, with TRBD1 matching 7 bases. The germline gives CDR1 SQVTM, CDR2 ANQGSEA. CDR3 length: 14 amino acids. Trimming at V came to 7 bases and at J to 4 bases, leaving 12 bases not matched to a gene. The CDR3 sequence: CSACALQGRETQYF. In nucleotides, the CDR3 is TGCAGCGCCTGCGCCCTACAGGGGAGAGAGACCCAGTACTTC.

The chain employs TRBV20-1 and TRBJ2-7; D possibly corresponds to TRBD1 (5 bases). V dropped 2 bases and J dropped 3 bases, with 8 bases sitting between them. Germline values: CDR1 DFQATT, CDR2 SNEGSKA (reference sequence). CDR3 length: 12 residues. The CDR3 loop is CSARQGSYEQYF. The CDR3 DNA follows: TGCAGTGCTAGACAGGGAAGCTACGAGCAGTACTTC.

The genes are TRBV24-1 and TRBJ1-5, with a weak D call TRBD1 (5 bases). This CDR3 is 13 amino acids long. Trimming took 5 bases from V and 7 from J, leaving 11 bases between them. CDR1 and CDR2 (germline): KGHDR, SFDVKD. The CDR3 sequence: CATSGQGGQPQHF. The DNA for the CDR3 is TGTGCCACCAGTGGTCAGGGTGGACAGCCCCAGCATTTT.

The chain has TRBV4-1 and TRBJ1-2; 7 bases agree with TRBD1. V was clipped by 3 bases and J by 8 bases; unmatched bases: 9. This CDR3 region has 14 residues. Germline V gene data show CDR1 as MGHRA and CDR2 as YSYEKL. The CDR3 sequence is CASSHGRGGEGYTF. DNA of the CDR3: TGCGCCAGCAGCCACGGTCGAGGGGGCGAAGGCTACACCTTC.

This clonotype was recorded at least ten times. The rearrangement uses TRBV9 and TRBJ2-7; D gene unclear. The germline V and J ends were trimmed by 4 bases and 5 bases, with 19 bases remaining between them. The CDR3 is 15 amino acids. Germline CDR1 is SGDLS and CDR2 is YYNGEE. CDR3 DNA: TGTGCCAGCAGCTCTAACTCGGGCTCAACGGACGAGCAGTACTTC. Translation: CASSSNSGSTDEQYF.

This clonotype was observed a handful of times. Here the CDR3 DNA reads TGTGCCAGCAGTTTTGTAGGGAACTACGAGCAGTACTTC. Residues: CASSFVGNYEQYF. The gene calls are TRBV6-5 and TRBJ2-7, with D unclear. Germline V gene lookup returns CDR1 MNHEY and CDR2 SVGAGI. V was shortened by 4 bases and J by 3 bases, with 10 bases between the two germline ends. This CDR3 spans 13 amino acids.